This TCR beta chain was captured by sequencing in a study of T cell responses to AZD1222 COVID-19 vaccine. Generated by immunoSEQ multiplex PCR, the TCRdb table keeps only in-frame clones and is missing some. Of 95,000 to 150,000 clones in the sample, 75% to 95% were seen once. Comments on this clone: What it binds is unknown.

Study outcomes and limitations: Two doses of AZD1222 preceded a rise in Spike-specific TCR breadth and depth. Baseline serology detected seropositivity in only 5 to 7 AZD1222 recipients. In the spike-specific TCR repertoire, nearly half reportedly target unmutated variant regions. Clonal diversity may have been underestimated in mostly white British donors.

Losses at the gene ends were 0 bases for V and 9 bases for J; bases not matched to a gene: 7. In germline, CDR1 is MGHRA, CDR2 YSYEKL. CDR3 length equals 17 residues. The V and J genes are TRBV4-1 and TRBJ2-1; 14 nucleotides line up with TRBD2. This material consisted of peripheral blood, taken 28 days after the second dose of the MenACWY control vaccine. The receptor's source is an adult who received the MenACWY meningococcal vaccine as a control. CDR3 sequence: CASSQDLTSGRASEQFF. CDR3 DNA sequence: TGCGCCAGCAGCCAAGATCTGACTAGCGGGAGGGCGAGTGAGCAGTTCTTC.